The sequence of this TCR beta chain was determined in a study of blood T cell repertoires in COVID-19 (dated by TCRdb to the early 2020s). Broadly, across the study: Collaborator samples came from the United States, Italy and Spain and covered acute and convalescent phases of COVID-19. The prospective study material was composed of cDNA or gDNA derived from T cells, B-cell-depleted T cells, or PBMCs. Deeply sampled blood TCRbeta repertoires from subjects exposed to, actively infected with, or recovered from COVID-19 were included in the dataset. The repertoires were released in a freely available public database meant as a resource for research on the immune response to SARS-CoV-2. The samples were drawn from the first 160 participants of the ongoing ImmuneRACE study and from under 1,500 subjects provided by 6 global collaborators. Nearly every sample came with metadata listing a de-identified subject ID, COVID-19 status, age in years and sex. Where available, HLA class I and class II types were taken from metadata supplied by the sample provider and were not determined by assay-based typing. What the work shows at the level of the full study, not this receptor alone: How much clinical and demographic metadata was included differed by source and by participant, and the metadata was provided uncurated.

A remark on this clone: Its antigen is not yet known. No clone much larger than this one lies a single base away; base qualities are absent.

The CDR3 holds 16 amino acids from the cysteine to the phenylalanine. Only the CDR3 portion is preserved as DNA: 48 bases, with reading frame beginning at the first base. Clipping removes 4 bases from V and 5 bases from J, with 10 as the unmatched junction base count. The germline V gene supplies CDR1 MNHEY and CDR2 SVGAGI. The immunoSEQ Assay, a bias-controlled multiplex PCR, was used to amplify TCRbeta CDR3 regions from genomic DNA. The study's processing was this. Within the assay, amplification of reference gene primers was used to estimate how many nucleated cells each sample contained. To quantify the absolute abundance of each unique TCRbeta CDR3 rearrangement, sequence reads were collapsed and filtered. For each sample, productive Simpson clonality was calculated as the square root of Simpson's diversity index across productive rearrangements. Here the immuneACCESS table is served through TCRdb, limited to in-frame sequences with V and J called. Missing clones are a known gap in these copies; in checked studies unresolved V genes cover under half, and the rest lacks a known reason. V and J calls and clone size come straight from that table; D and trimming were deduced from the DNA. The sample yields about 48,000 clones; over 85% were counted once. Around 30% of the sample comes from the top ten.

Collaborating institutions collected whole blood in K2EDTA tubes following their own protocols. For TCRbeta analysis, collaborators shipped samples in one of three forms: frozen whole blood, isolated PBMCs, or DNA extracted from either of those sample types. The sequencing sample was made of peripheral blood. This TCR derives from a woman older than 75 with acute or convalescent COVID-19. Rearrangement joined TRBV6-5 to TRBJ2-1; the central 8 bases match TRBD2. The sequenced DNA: TGTGCCAGCAGTTTTGAGCTAGCGGGCTTCAACAATGAGCAGTTCTTC. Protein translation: CASSFELAGFNNEQFF.